The sequence of this T cell receptor beta chain was determined in a study of blood T cell repertoires in COVID-19. Across the study: Spain, Italy and the United States supplied samples that represented acute and convalescent COVID-19. PBMCs, B-cell-depleted T cells, or T cells provided the cDNA or gDNA that made up the material.

Patients from Seattle were sampled longitudinally, starting during active infection. Per the germline V gene, CDR1 is SGHAT and CDR2 is FQNNGV. This CDR3 spans 16 amino acids. Between the trimmed V and J ends, which lost 5 bases and 2 bases, there was a span of 16 bases. Per the study methods: Amplification from reference gene primers served as the basis for estimated nucleated cell counts. Profiling relied on immunoSEQ multiplex PCR, and the TCRdb table lists in-frame clones only, not all of them. The V and J calls and clone size are taken from that table; D and trimming were inferred from the DNA. The table includes approximately 350,000 clones, around 87% detected once.

This clonotype was sampled from a woman between 45 and 60 years old with COVID-19, enrolled during active disease. Sequences were obtained from peripheral blood. The chain carries TRBV11-2 and TRBJ1-5; no clear D gene. CDR3 region: CASSRRPGMGNQPQHF. In DNA, the CDR3 is TGTGCCAGCAGCCGCCGGCCGGGGATGGGCAATCAGCCCCAGCATTTT.